A single sample is the source of the 5 T cell receptor beta chains below, sequenced in a study of cytomegalovirus exposure and HLA in healthy donors. PCR was performed using 60 Vbeta and 13 Jbeta primers. The repertoire was sequenced with immunoSEQ multiplex PCR; TCRdb's copy has only in-frame clones and lacks some. Recorded for this sample: 55,000 or so clones. Sequencing was done on a sample of PBMCs. The source of these receptors is a woman aged 30 to 39 in good health and CMV-seropositive.

For the CDR3, the DNA is TGTGCCAGCAGTTACTCGATCGGTCAGGGAGATACGCAGTATTTT. This codes for CASSYSIGQGDTQYF. The chain uses TRBV6-5 and TRBJ2-3; maybe TRBD1 (5 bases). CDR3 length equals 15 residues. Trimming left V 0 bases short and J 5 bases short, with 12 bases between. Germline lookup yields CDR1 MNHEY and CDR2 SVGAGI.

The chain employs TRBV27 and TRBJ2-3, with TRBD2 as a possible D gene (7 bases). V was pared by 3 bases and J by 6 bases, with 13 bases between. This CDR3 comprises 14 residues. The V gene's germline CDR1 is MNHEY and CDR2 SMNVEV (reference sequence). In DNA, the CDR3 is TGTGCCAGCAGTTTGTCGGGGGGCGGGGATACGCAGTATTTT. Protein product: CASSLSGGGDTQYF.

This chain joins TRBV7-2 and TRBJ2-2, with TRBD2 identical over 8 bases. The CDR3 has 18 amino acids. The germline CDR1 and CDR2 sequences are SGHTA and FQGNSA. Losses at the gene ends were 1 base for V and 2 bases for J; bases not matched to a gene: 9. The CDR3 reads CASSLVAGLGPNTGELFF. In DNA, the CDR3 is TGTGCCAGCAGCTTAGTGGCGGGACTAGGACCCAACACCGGGGAGCTGTTTTTT.

The rearrangement joins TRBV30 to TRBJ1-1; D remains ambiguous. V gave up 5 bases and J gave up 4 bases, with 11 bases separating them. Germline V gene sequence: CDR1 GTSNPN, CDR2 SVGIG (reference sequence). The CDR3 contains 12 residues. CDR3 protein: CAWGEGSTEAFF. The CDR3 DNA sequence: TGTGCCTGGGGGGAGGGAAGCACTGAAGCTTTCTTT.

This sequence joins TRBV5-1 and TRBJ2-7; TRBD2 matches at 7 bases. Germline CDR1 reads SGHRS; CDR2 reads YFSETQ. V lost 1 base and J lost 2; bases outside the gene matches: 12. This CDR3 is built from 17 residues. CDR3 DNA: TGCGCCAGCAGCTTGAGACCCCTGCGCGGGAGCGCCTACGAGCAGTACTTC. Amino acid sequence: CASSLRPLRGSAYEQYF.